These 32 T cell receptor beta chains were sequenced from one sample in a study of shared T cell receptors in the human thymus. TCRdb's copy holds only in-frame clones and misses some; the assay was immunoSEQ multiplex PCR. The sample has about 660,000 clones; 80% to 90% are singletons. The data also belong to a second study, concerning human thymus T cells.

Sequencing was carried out using thymocytes. The receptors come from a boy in the first two years of life with a congenital heart defect.

The rearrangement uses TRBV4-3 and TRBJ1-1; 9 bases are shared with TRBD1. CDR1 is LGHNA, CDR2 YSLEER, per germline. CDR3 length equals 15 residues. The trim removed 4 bases at V and 10 bases at J, leaving 13 bases unmatched. CDR3 in amino acids: CASSLGQGPARGAFF. Written as DNA, the CDR3 is TGCGCCAGCAGCCTAGGACAGGGGCCGGCCCGGGGAGCTTTCTTT.

Only one count was recorded for this clone. The V and J genes are TRBV5-5 and TRBJ2-7; tentative D call: TRBD1 (5 bases). CDR3 length: 10 residues. Per the germline V gene, CDR1 is SGHKS and CDR2 is YYEKEE (reference sequence). This chain's CDR3 is CASSRQSLKV. DNA of the CDR3: TGTGCCAGCAGCCGACAGTCCCTCAAGGTC.

J is TRBJ1-2 and V is TRBV4-1, with D perhaps matching TRBD1 (6 bases). The germline gives CDR1 MGHRA, CDR2 YSYEKL. This CDR3 has 14 amino acids. V lost 0 bases, J lost 4 bases, and 9 bases lay in between. The CDR3 sequence is CASSQDPRGYGYTF. DNA for the CDR3: TGCGCCAGCAGCCAAGATCCCAGGGGCTATGGCTACACCTTC.

This clone appeared a single time. Additional DNA sequences in this sample encode the identical CDR3. The chain employs TRBV28 and TRBJ2-1; 9 nucleotides line up with TRBD1. The CDR3 runs 15 residues. Germline assignment: CDR1 MDHEN and CDR2 SYDVKM. Germline trimming cut 6 bases from V and 4 bases from J; bases unmatched to any gene: 7. This CDR3 reads CASSSGQGPYNEQFF. The CDR3, as DNA: TGTGCCAGCAGCTCGGGACAGGGCCCTTACAATGAGCAGTTCTTC.

Regarding this clone: The same CDR3 can be traced to other DNA sequences in this sample. The chain joins TRBV29-1 to TRBJ2-1, with 11 bases that match TRBD2. Unmatched junction bases numbered 5, after V lost 6 bases and J lost 4 bases. There are 14 residues in the CDR3. In germline, CDR1 is SQVTM, CDR2 ANQGSEA. CDR3 nucleotides: TGCAGCGTGGACGGGACTAGCGGATACAATGAGCAGTTCTTC. It codes for CSVDGTSGYNEQFF.

Worth noting for this clone: Distinct nucleotide sequences in the sample also encode this CDR3. The chain carries TRBV10-1 and TRBJ1-6, with 7 bases matching TRBD1. Germline CDR1 WNHNN, CDR2 SYGVQD (reference sequence). The CDR3 is made up of 14 amino acids. V dropped 6 bases and J dropped 5; count of bases not matched to a gene: 4. CDR3 sequence reads: CASSPGTDNSPLHF. CDR3 nucleotides: TGCGCCAGCAGCCCCGGGACAGATAATTCACCCCTCCACTTT.

V gene TRBV9 combines with J gene TRBJ2-7, with 12 bases identical to TRBD2. The ends lost 0 bases at V and 4 bases at J; junction bases unmatched: 2. This CDR3 comprises 15 residues. Germline CDR1 reads SGDLS; CDR2 reads YYNGEE. This chain's CDR3 is CASSVGLAGGYEQYF. As DNA, the CDR3 is TGTGCCAGCAGCGTAGGTCTAGCGGGGGGGTACGAGCAGTACTTC.

This clone was seen a few times. The chain couples TRBV19 to TRBJ2-7; 10 positions agree with TRBD2. From germline, CDR1 is LNHDA and CDR2 SQIVND (reference sequence). V trimming: 4 bases; J trimming: 1 base; junction bases outside the gene matches: 4. This CDR3 comprises 15 residues. The CDR3 DNA follows: TGTGCCAGTAGTAAAGGACTAGCGGCGTCCTACGAGCAGTACTTC. Amino acids: CASSKGLAASYEQYF.

The J gene is TRBJ2-1, the V gene TRBV5-1; no firm D call. This CDR3 has 18 residues. Trimming took off 2 bases at V and 0 bases at J, with 18 bases between the two ends. Per the germline V gene, CDR1 is SGHRS and CDR2 is YFSETQ. CDR3 residues: CASSFTVARPSSYNEQFF. The DNA of the CDR3 is TGCGCCAGCAGCTTTACGGTCGCGCGTCCGAGCTCCTACAATGAGCAGTTCTTC. Together with reference TRBV5-1 and TRBJ2-1, the CDR3 gives the full variable domain: KAGVTQTPRYLIKTRGQQVTLSCSPISGHRSVSWYQQTPGQGLQFLFEYFSETQRNKGNFPGRFSGRQFSNSRSEMNVSTLELGDSALYLCASSFTVARPSSYNEQFFGPGTRLTVL.

In the case of this clone: The sample has other DNA sequences that encode this CDR3 too. The chain uses TRBV13 and TRBJ1-6; D gene uncertain. Germline assignment: CDR1 PRHDT and CDR2 FYEKMQ (reference sequence). The germline V and J ends were trimmed by 5 bases and 8 bases, with 13 bases remaining between them. This CDR3 region has 14 residues. The CDR3 protein is CASSPGRDYSPLHF. Here the CDR3 DNA reads TGTGCCAGCAGCCCCGGGAGGGATTATTCACCCCTCCACTTT.

This clone turned up a few times. The chain recombines TRBV7-2 with TRBJ2-5; D uncertain. CDR3 length: 14 residues. V dropped 8 bases and J dropped 0 bases, with 13 bases sitting between them. Germline CDR1 is SGHTA and CDR2 is FQGNSA. The CDR3 DNA reads as TGTGCCAGCGGGTTTGTGCGGCACCAAGAGACCCAGTACTTC. It codes for CASGFVRHQETQYF.

This clone has a handful of counts. The chain employs TRBV5-1 and TRBJ2-5, with 9 bases aligning to TRBD1. The V gene end was trimmed by 4 bases and the J gene end by 2 bases; junction bases not matched to a gene: 9. CDR1 and CDR2 from the germline V gene are SGHRS and YFSETQ. This CDR3 contains 16 residues. The CDR3 reads CASSIKGTGRQETQYF. DNA for the CDR3: TGCGCCAGCAGCATTAAAGGGACAGGGCGACAAGAGACCCAGTACTTC.

The chain recombines TRBV7-8 with TRBJ2-7, with 8 nucleotides matching TRBD1. This CDR3 comprises 15 residues. Trimming at V came to 3 bases and at J to 6 bases, leaving 10 bases not matched to a gene. The germline V gene has CDR1 SGHVS and CDR2 FQNEAQ. The CDR3 DNA follows: TGTGCCAGCAGCTTGCCGACGGACAGGGCTGGCGAGCAGTACTTC. The encoded protein is CASSLPTDRAGEQYF.

This rearrangement joins TRBV6-5 to TRBJ2-1, with D possibly being TRBD2 (6 bases). Germline V CDR1 and CDR2: MNHEY, SVGAGI. This CDR3 is 13 amino acids long. V was clipped by 7 bases and J by 4 bases, with 11 bases between them. CDR3 coding DNA: TGTGCCAGCACTCCTGGGGGGTACAATGAGCAGTTCTTC. This translates into CASTPGGYNEQFF.

As for this clone: An end of the junction differs from the germline gene, which may be a read error. The chain uses TRBV14 and TRBJ2-2; maybe TRBD2 (5 bases). The germline V gene encodes CDR1 SGHDN and CDR2 FVKESK. The CDR3 length is 17 residues. In nucleotides, the CDR3 is TGTGCCAGCAGCCACCCACGGACTGACGCGAACCCCGGGGAGCTGTTTTTT. It specifies CASSHPRTDANPGELFF.

The rearrangement links TRBV28 to TRBJ1-1, with TRBD1 identical over 7 bases. The CDR3 consists of 15 residues. Germline V gene data show CDR1 as MDHEN and CDR2 as SYDVKM. J gave up 4 bases and V 5 bases, and 10 bases lay outside the gene matches. The CDR3 spells CASSRGGDGTTEAFF. The CDR3 bases are TGTGCCAGCAGTCGAGGGGGCGATGGGACCACTGAAGCTTTCTTT. Together with reference TRBV28 and TRBJ1-1, the CDR3 gives the full variable domain: DVKVTQSSRYLVKRTGEKVFLECVQDMDHENMFWYRQDPGLGLRLIYFSYDVKMKEKGDIPEGYSVSREKKERFSLILESASTNQTSMYLCASSRGGDGTTEAFFGQGTRLTVV.

Here the CDR3 DNA reads TGTGCCAGCAGCCGAGCGGGGGGGCCACACAATGAGCAGTTCTTC. This encodes CASSRAGGPHNEQFF. The chain uses TRBV7-9 and TRBJ2-1; 10 bases line up with TRBD2. CDR1 is SEHNR, CDR2 FQNEAQ, per germline (reference sequence). J was trimmed by 5 bases and V by 5 bases; bases with no gene match: 6. The CDR3 consists of 15 residues.

V and J are TRBV19 and TRBJ1-1, with unresolved D. This CDR3 is 14 amino acids long. The V end was cut by 4 bases, the J end by 3 bases, with 12 bases between. CDR1 is LNHDA and CDR2 is SQIVND in the germline V gene (reference sequence). CDR3 DNA sequence: TGTGCCAGTAGTAGGGCAAGTGTTGACACTGAAGCTTTCTTT. Protein sequence: CASSRASVDTEAFF.

The CDR3 is CASSQVKWDRGRDYGYTF. DNA for the CDR3: TGCGCCAGCAGCCAAGTTAAATGGGACAGGGGGAGGGACTATGGCTACACCTTC. This rearrangement joins TRBV4-3 to TRBJ1-2, with TRBD1 identical over 11 bases. From germline, CDR1 is LGHNA and CDR2 YSLEER. The CDR3 sequence is 18 residues long. Trimming at V came to 1 base and at J to 3 bases, leaving 10 bases not matched to a gene.

V and J are TRBV2 and TRBJ2-3; D possibly corresponds to TRBD2 (6 bases). V lost 0 bases and J 6 bases, leaving 10 bases between the germline ends. This CDR3 has 14 amino acids. The germline CDR1 and CDR2 sequences are SNHLY and FYNNEI. Here the CDR3 DNA reads TGTGCCAGCAGTGAAGCCGGGAGCTCGGATACGCAGTATTTT. This codes for CASSEAGSSDTQYF.

This chain connects TRBV27 to TRBJ2-3; TRBD1 matches 10 bases. Germline CDR1 and CDR2: MNHEY and SMNVEV (reference sequence). The CDR3 has 16 residues. V lost 4 bases, J lost 1 base, and 5 bases stayed unmatched. CDR3 in DNA: TGTGCCAGCAGTTCCCGGGACAGGGGCCGCACAGATACGCAGTATTTT. It codes for CASSSRDRGRTDTQYF.

V and J are TRBV10-2 and TRBJ2-7, with a weak D call TRBD2 (6 bases). Trimming left V 10 bases short and J 4 bases short, with 14 bases between. The CDR3 has 12 residues. Germline V CDR1 and CDR2: WSHSY, SAAADI. The CDR3 coding sequence is TGCGCCACCTTGGGCGGGGTATACGAGCAGTACTTC. Protein sequence: CATLGGVYEQYF.

This chain uses TRBV6-1 with TRBJ1-1, with a possible D match to TRBD1 (5 bases). CDR1 MNHNS and CDR2 SASEGT come from the germline V gene. The ends were cut back, 3 bases at V and 1 base at J, with 27 bases in the middle. The CDR3 runs to 20 residues. The CDR3 is CASSDNPVEEKGARNTEAFF. The CDR3 DNA sequence: TGTGCCAGCAGTGATAACCCGGTCGAGGAAAAAGGGGCGAGGAACACTGAAGCTTTCTTT.

This clone was picked up a small number of times. V usage is TRBV9 and J usage is TRBJ2-7; 9 bases line up with TRBD1. The J segment lost 4 bases and the V segment lost 0 bases, leaving 8 bases of the junction unmatched. CDR3 length equals 16 residues. CDR1 and CDR2 (germline): SGDLS, YYNGEE. Here the CDR3 reads CASSVAAWDRAYEQYF. Here the CDR3 DNA reads TGTGCCAGCAGCGTAGCTGCCTGGGACAGGGCGTACGAGCAGTACTTC.

The chain is built from TRBV29-1 and TRBJ2-3; 12 bases line up with TRBD2. Germline lookup yields CDR1 SQVTM and CDR2 ANQGSEA. This CDR3 region has 14 residues. With 3 bases clipped from V and 7 bases from J, the junction kept 5 bases outside the gene matches. CDR3 amino acids: CSVDRLAGEHTQYF. The CDR3 nucleotides read TGCAGCGTTGATCGACTAGCGGGAGAGCATACGCAGTATTTT.

This clone was detected once. The chain carries TRBV9 and TRBJ2-5; TRBD2 aligns across 9 bases. CDR1 is SGDLS, CDR2 YYNGEE, per germline. The ends lost 3 bases at V and 1 base at J; junction bases unmatched: 4. The CDR3 contains 15 residues. The CDR3 nucleotides read TGTGCCAGCAGCGCTGGCGGGGGGGTCCAAGAGACCCAGTACTTC. This encodes CASSAGGGVQETQYF.

V gene TRBV7-9 combines with J gene TRBJ2-2; the D is unclear. V was clipped by 5 bases and J by 0 bases, with 13 bases between them. Per germline, CDR1 SEHNR and CDR2 FQNEAQ (reference sequence). The CDR3 loop spans 16 amino acids. The CDR3 reads CASSTTRTANTGELFF. CDR3 coding DNA: TGTGCCAGCAGCACAACCCGCACCGCGAACACCGGGGAGCTGTTTTTT.

This clone was seen more than once but under ten times. This chain links TRBV7-9 with TRBJ1-4; the match to TRBD1 covers 7 bases. The CDR3 sequence is 14 residues long. Germline values: CDR1 SEHNR, CDR2 FQNEAQ (reference sequence). The V and J ends lost 4 bases and 10 bases, in that order; junction bases with no gene match: 9. CDR3 region: CASSSRDSGIKLFF. CDR3 nucleotide sequence: TGTGCCAGCAGCTCCCGGGACAGTGGCATAAAACTGTTTTTT.

J is TRBJ2-7 and V is TRBV28; 9 positions match TRBD2. From germline, CDR1 is MDHEN and CDR2 SYDVKM. The ends lost 2 bases at V and 4 bases at J; junction bases unmatched: 18. The CDR3 contains 19 residues. CDR3 loop: CASSLSRAGGPNRRYEQYF. As DNA, the CDR3 is TGTGCCAGCAGTTTAAGCAGGGCGGGAGGGCCAAACAGGAGGTACGAGCAGTACTTC.

The chain links TRBV10-3 to TRBJ2-7; 8 bases align to TRBD1. Germline CDR1 and CDR2: ENHRY and SYGVKD. J lost 2 bases, V lost 4 bases, and 1 base had no gene match. This CDR3 is built from 13 residues. CDR3 loop: CAISGTGTYEQYF. DNA for the CDR3: TGTGCCATCAGTGGGACAGGGACCTACGAGCAGTACTTC.

The chain couples TRBV10-3 to TRBJ1-1; TRBD1 aligns across 7 bases. The CDR3 is 14 residues long. V dropped 5 bases and J dropped 5; count of bases not matched to a gene: 8. Per the germline V gene, CDR1 is ENHRY and CDR2 is SYGVKD. CDR3: CAISFDREGTEAFF. CDR3 bases: TGTGCCATCAGTTTCGACAGGGAAGGGACTGAAGCTTTCTTT.

This chain links TRBV5-1 with TRBJ2-3, with 9 bases lining up with TRBD2. The J segment lost 6 bases and the V segment lost 5 bases, leaving 10 bases of the junction unmatched. Germline V gene lookup returns CDR1 SGHRS and CDR2 YFSETQ. CDR3 size: 15 residues. The CDR3 loop reads CASRGGGRADDTQYF. CDR3 DNA sequence: TGCGCCAGCAGAGGGGGCGGGAGGGCCGACGATACGCAGTATTTT. Using reference TRBV5-1 and TRBJ2-3 for the parts outside the CDR3, the full variable domain is KAGVTQTPRYLIKTRGQQVTLSCSPISGHRSVSWYQQTPGQGLQFLFEYFSETQRNKGNFPGRFSGRQFSNSRSEMNVSTLELGDSALYLCASRGGGRADDTQYFGPGTRLTVL.